This T cell receptor beta chain was recorded in a study of T cell repertoires in cytomegalovirus infection. About the research overall: Recently identified HLA-C-restricted CMV epitopes were among the peptides used. Shared public TCR beta signatures pointed to both CMV infection and a matching HLA type. Study conclusions and caveats: Ex vivo responses were dominated by HLA-C-restricted CMV-specific TCR beta clonotypes. Using cumulative public TCR beta family frequency, the authors identified those who carried CMV together with the relevant HLA.

Unmatched junction bases numbered 1, after V lost 2 bases and J lost 3 bases. The CDR3 loop spans 14 amino acids. CDR1 and CDR2 from the germline V gene are SGHAT and FQNNGV. MiXCR, run by TCRdb on the reads, gives a single entry per CDR3 protein. The sample holds under 500,000 distinct CDR3 sequences, about 42% seen once. On this clonotype: Its matching antigen is unknown.

The sample was cultured PBMCs, taken from culture after CMV antigen stimulation. This TCR was recovered from a human donor in good health (CMV status not recorded). Some clones in this sample may be carry-over from other donors' samples. This chain links TRBV11-2 with TRBJ1-3; 7 positions agree with TRBD1. Here the CDR3 reads CASSLRQGGNTIYF. CDR3 coding DNA: TGTGCCAGCAGCTTACGACAGGGTGGAAACACCATATATTTT.